Each of the 10 T cell receptor beta chains below was sequenced from the same sample in a study of blood T cell repertoires in COVID-19. Using immunoSEQ multiplex PCR, the repertoire was profiled, and TCRdb retains in-frame clones only, with some absent. The sample lists 200,000 to 250,000 clones; 86% were seen once. Sample: PBMCs or T cells enriched from blood (not recorded which). The receptors come from a woman in her twenties or thirties who had been exposed to COVID-19.

V and J are TRBV18 and TRBJ1-1; 10 nucleotides match TRBD1. Germline assignment: CDR1 KGHSH and CDR2 LQKENI. V shed 9 bases and J 6 bases; nucleotides not matched to a gene: 7. The CDR3 contains 13 residues. The CDR3 protein is CASRGTGDAEAFF. The CDR3, as DNA: TGTGCCAGTCGCGGGACAGGGGACGCTGAAGCTTTCTTT. The entire variable domain, with the rest obtained from reference TRBV18 and TRBJ1-1, is as follows: NAGVMQNPRHLVRRRGQEARLRCSPMKGHSHVYWYRQLPEEGLKFMVYLQKENIIDESGMPKERFSAEFPKEGPSILRIQQVVRGDSAAYFCASRGTGDAEAFFGQGTRLTVV.

V gene TRBV19 combines with J gene TRBJ1-5, with D unresolved. The germline CDR1 and CDR2 sequences are LNHDA and SQIVND (reference sequence). Trimming stripped 1 base from V and 6 bases from J, with 13 bases between. The CDR3 has 15 residues. The CDR3 spells CASSIGANSGQPQHF. In nucleotides, the CDR3 is TGTGCCAGTAGTATAGGGGCCAATTCAGGTCAGCCCCAGCATTTT.

The chain couples TRBV19 to TRBJ2-7, with 7 bases matching TRBD2. This CDR3 has 14 amino acids. V dropped 3 bases and J dropped 3; count of bases not matched to a gene: 5. Germline CDR1 is LNHDA and CDR2 is SQIVND (reference sequence). The CDR3 spells CASSIAGVRYEQYF. For the CDR3, the DNA is TGTGCCAGTAGTATTGCGGGGGTTCGCTACGAGCAGTACTTC.

The CDR3 protein is CASSPRGSYGYTF. CDR3 coding DNA: TGTGCCAGCAGCCCTAGGGGTTCATATGGCTACACCTTC. The gene calls are TRBV13 and TRBJ1-2; D perhaps matches TRBD1 (5 bases). V was pared by 5 bases and J by 5 bases, with 12 bases between. The CDR3 length is 13 residues. CDR1 and CDR2 from the germline V gene are PRHDT and FYEKMQ (reference sequence).

The chain links TRBV2 to TRBJ2-7; weak D call: TRBD2 (5 bases). Trimming took 5 bases from V and 2 from J, leaving 16 bases between them. Germline V gene sequence: CDR1 SNHLY, CDR2 FYNNEI. The length of the CDR3 is 15 residues. The CDR3 sequence: CASSSPGLGTYEQYF. The CDR3, as DNA: TGTGCCAGCAGTTCTCCGGGCCTCGGGACCTACGAGCAGTACTTC.

The chain uses TRBV15 and TRBJ2-5; 9 bases are shared with TRBD1. Germline V lookup: CDR1 LNHNV, CDR2 YYDKDF (reference sequence). With V trimmed by 1 base and J by 5 bases, 2 bases remained unmatched. The CDR3 length is 14 residues. The CDR3 coding sequence is TGTGCCACCAGCAGAGCAGGACAGGGGGAGACCCAGTACTTC. As protein: CATSRAGQGETQYF.

The chain is built from TRBV14 and TRBJ1-1; 8 nucleotides align to TRBD1. The CDR3 length is 15 residues. The J segment lost 4 bases and the V segment lost 5 bases, leaving 9 bases of the junction unmatched. Germline V gene lookup returns CDR1 SGHDN and CDR2 FVKESK. The chain's CDR3 is CASSKGQAWTTEAFF. CDR3 DNA: TGTGCCAGCAGCAAGGGACAGGCTTGGACCACTGAAGCTTTCTTT.

This clone was counted between two and nine times. This chain links TRBV9 with TRBJ2-3; a possible D gene is TRBD1 (6 bases). Trimming removed 0 bases at V and 2 bases at J, with 10 bases between. There are 15 residues in the CDR3. CDR1 is SGDLS and CDR2 is YYNGEE in the germline V gene. The CDR3 sequence: CASSVGTAYTDTQYF. CDR3 DNA sequence: TGTGCCAGCAGCGTAGGGACAGCTTACACAGATACGCAGTATTTT.

The chain recombines TRBV24-1 with TRBJ2-7; perhaps TRBD1 as D (8 bases). Trimming removed 4 bases from V and 1 base from J, with 19 bases in between. CDR1 is KGHDR, CDR2 SFDVKD, per germline. This CDR3 has 17 amino acids. CDR3: CATSDAGQGGGSYEQYF. In DNA form, the CDR3 reads TGTGCCACCAGTGACGCAGGACAGGGAGGGGGTTCCTACGAGCAGTACTTC.

The chain uses TRBV11-2 and TRBJ1-2; 12 positions agree with TRBD1. The ends lost 6 bases at V and 2 bases at J; junction bases unmatched: 13. This CDR3 spans 18 amino acids. The germline V gene has CDR1 SGHAT and CDR2 FQNNGV. This CDR3 is CASSIQGQGAETNYGYTF. For the CDR3, the DNA is TGTGCCAGCAGTATCCAGGGACAGGGGGCGGAAACCAACTATGGCTACACCTTC. The variable domain in full, with the rest retrieved from reference TRBV11-2 and TRBJ1-2, is EAGVAQSPRYKIIEKRQSVAFWCNPISGHATLYWYQQILGQGPKLLIQFQNNGVVDDSQLPKDRFSAERLKGVDSTLKIQPAKLEDSAVYLCASSIQGQGAETNYGYTFGSGTRLTVV.